The 9 T cell receptor beta chains presented below share a single source sample, sequenced in a study of post-analysis software for immune sequencing data. Their recognized antigens are unknown. The study's findings and limits: TRBV5-6, TRBV5-1 and TRBV20-1 were among five TRBV segments more frequent in patients than controls.

Unique molecular identifiers had been added to the TCR beta cDNA libraries. One entry per CDR3 protein, called by TCRdb with MiXCR from the PCR reads. The repertoire has hundreds of thousands of distinct CDR3 sequences, approximately 30% of them found once; the top ten carry roughly 0.57%. Sequencing was performed on blood. The receptors stem from a girl aged 5-17 years with multiple sclerosis.

In its sample, this clonotype was seen a few times. The gene calls are TRBV11-2 and TRBJ2-3; 12 bases line up with TRBD2. The germline gives CDR1 SGHAT, CDR2 FQNNGV. V trimming: 2 bases; J trimming: 7 bases; junction bases outside the gene matches: 1. This CDR3 comprises 14 residues. CDR3 amino acids: CASSLLAGGNTQYF. Written as DNA, the CDR3 is TGTGCCAGCAGCTTACTAGCGGGAGGGAATACGCAGTATTTT.

A single count supports this clonotype. V is TRBV28 and J is TRBJ2-2, with TRBD1 identical over 10 bases. The V gene's germline CDR1 is MDHEN and CDR2 SYDVKM. V dropped 4 bases and J dropped 6; count of bases not matched to a gene: 11. This CDR3 comprises 17 residues. The CDR3: CASSSIRTDRGPGELFF. CDR3 sequence (DNA): TGTGCCAGCAGTTCCATCCGAACTGACAGGGGGCCCGGGGAGCTGTTTTTT.

This clonotype was counted between two and nine times. The junction and the germline gene differ at one end; a read error may be behind it. The V and J genes are TRBV29-1 and TRBJ2-2, with 9 bases that match TRBD2. The length of the CDR3 is 11 residues. CDR1 SQVTM and CDR2 ANQGSEA come from the germline V gene. The CDR3 reads CCGGDTGELFF. The CDR3 nucleotides read TGTTGCGGGGGGGACACCGGGGAGCTGTTTTTT.

This chain joins TRBV20-1 and TRBJ2-5, with TRBD2 matching over 9 bases. Germline values: CDR1 DFQATT, CDR2 SNEGSKA (reference sequence). With 3 bases clipped from V and 3 bases from J, the junction kept 8 bases outside the gene matches. The CDR3 runs 15 residues. The CDR3 nucleotides read TGCAGTGCTAGGGGGCAGCGGGGGGTTGAAGAGACCCAGTACTTC. This encodes CSARGQRGVEETQYF.

The CDR3 bases are TGTGCCAGCAGTTTATGGGCAGCTTCCGAGCAGTACTTC. Translating it yields CASSLWAASEQYF. The V and J genes are TRBV27 and TRBJ2-7; D is undetermined. The CDR3 contains 13 residues. V was clipped by 1 base and J by 6 bases, with 10 bases between them. Germline loops: CDR1 MNHEY, CDR2 SMNVEV (reference sequence).

The chain uses TRBV9 and TRBJ2-3; D remains ambiguous. This CDR3 is built from 14 residues. Per the germline V gene, CDR1 is SGDLS and CDR2 is YYNGEE. The germline V and J ends were trimmed by 3 bases and 2 bases, with 10 bases remaining between them. The CDR3: CASSAPGLTDTQYF. In DNA form, the CDR3 reads TGTGCCAGCAGCGCACCGGGTCTCACAGATACGCAGTATTTT.

The rearrangement links TRBV5-5 to TRBJ2-1; the D gene is possibly TRBD2 (6 bases). The V gene lost 7 bases and the J gene lost 8 bases, with 13 bases spanning the gap. CDR1 is SGHKS, CDR2 YYEKEE, per germline (reference sequence). The CDR3 extends over 12 amino acids. Here the CDR3 reads CASSNGGHEQFF. The CDR3 coding sequence is TGTGCCAGCTCAAACGGGGGTCATGAGCAGTTCTTC. Full variable domain (rest looked up from reference TRBV5-5 and TRBJ2-1): DAGVTQSPTHLIKTRGQQVTLRCSPISGHKSVSWYQQVLGQGPQFIFQYYEKEERGRGNFPDRFSARQFPNYSSELNVNALLLGDSALYLCASSNGGHEQFFGPGTRLTVL.

The CDR3 DNA is TGTGCCACACAGATGCTTTCCGACCCCACCACCTACAATGAGCAGTTCTTC. This codes for CATQMLSDPTTYNEQFF. This rearrangement joins TRBV28 to TRBJ2-1, with D hard to call. Looked up from germline, CDR1 is MDHEN and CDR2 is SYDVKM. The CDR3 covers 17 residues. The V and J ends lost 10 bases and 2 bases respectively, with 24 bases between them.

This clonotype came up once. The V and J genes are TRBV3-1 and TRBJ2-7; TRBD1 aligns across 11 bases. The CDR3 totals 15 residues. V lost 3 bases and J lost 6; bases outside the gene matches: 7. Per the germline V gene, CDR1 is LGHDT and CDR2 is YNNKEL (reference sequence). The CDR3 coding sequence is TGTGCCAGCAGCCACGGACAGGGGGCAAAGGGCGAGCAGTACTTC. Its protein product is CASSHGQGAKGEQYF.